The 17 T cell receptor beta chains below all came from one sample that was sequenced in a study of OX40 agonist ivuxolimab in advanced cancers. Clones were read by immunoSEQ multiplex PCR, and TCRdb kept only the in-frame ones, dropping some. The data contain about 62,000 clones, 81% of them seen just once; the ten biggest clones take up 1%. Source: CD4+ or CD8+ T cells sorted from blood, taken in a trial of the OX40 agonist ivuxolimab. All receptors come from an adult with an advanced solid tumor such as melanoma, head and neck, liver or kidney cancer.

The chain employs TRBV5-1 and TRBJ2-5; D remains ambiguous. This CDR3 has 12 amino acids. Germline CDR1 SGHRS, CDR2 YFSETQ. V was trimmed by 0 bases and J by 4 bases, leaving 4 bases between them. In DNA form, the CDR3 reads TGCGCCAGCAGCTTGGCCCTAGAGACCCAGTACTTC. Protein product: CASSLALETQYF.

The genes are TRBV30 and TRBJ1-3, with 9 positions matching TRBD1. Germline loops: CDR1 GTSNPN, CDR2 SVGIG (reference sequence). J was trimmed by 0 bases and V by 6 bases; bases with no gene match: 9. The CDR3 is made up of 16 amino acids. This CDR3 is CACKGDRVLSGNTIYF. CDR3 DNA: TGTGCCTGTAAGGGGGACAGGGTCCTCTCTGGAAACACCATATATTTT.

CDR3 in DNA: TGTGCCGCCGGGAGGGGAACTGAAGCTTTCTTT. Protein product: CAAGRGTEAFF. The V call is TRBV14, the J call TRBJ1-1; a weak D match, TRBD1 (5 bases). This CDR3 is built from 11 residues. With 11 bases removed from V and 5 bases from J, the gap between germline ends came to 12 bases. The germline gives CDR1 SGHDN, CDR2 FVKESK.

For the CDR3, the DNA is TGTGCCAGCAGCGCCGTAGGAGGGGCCAATGAGCAGTTCTTC. Its translation is CASSAVGGANEQFF. V is TRBV9 and J is TRBJ2-1; the D gene is possibly TRBD2 (6 bases). From germline, CDR1 is SGDLS and CDR2 YYNGEE. The CDR3 contains 14 residues. V was cut by 3 bases and J by 6 bases, with 13 bases left in between. Looking up the rest from reference TRBV9 and TRBJ2-1 gives the full variable domain: DSGVTQTPKHLITATGQRVTLRCSPRSGDLSVYWYQQSLDQGLQFLIQYYNGEERAKGNILERFSAQQFPDLHSELNLSSLELGDSALYFCASSAVGGANEQFFGPGTRLTVL.

The V gene is TRBV5-1, the J gene TRBJ2-5; D possibly matches TRBD1 or TRBD2 (5 bases each). The ends were cut back, 4 bases at V and 5 bases at J, with 15 bases in the middle. The CDR3 has 14 residues. Germline CDR1 reads SGHRS; CDR2 reads YFSETQ. CDR3 DNA: TGCGCCAGCAGCCCCGGGGCTACCCTCGAGACCCAGTACTTC. It yields the protein CASSPGATLETQYF.

The rearrangement uses TRBV11-2 and TRBJ2-5; 10 bases fit TRBD2. The CDR3 runs 15 residues. CDR1 and CDR2 from the germline V gene are SGHAT and FQNNGV. The ends lost 3 bases at V and 4 bases at J; junction bases unmatched: 5. Written as DNA, the CDR3 is TGTGCCAGCAGCTTGAGCGGGGGGGCTGGAGAGACCCAGTACTTC. As protein: CASSLSGGAGETQYF.

This chain joins TRBV5-1 and TRBJ1-2; TRBD1 aligns across 9 bases. The germline V gene has CDR1 SGHRS and CDR2 YFSETQ. J was trimmed by 6 bases and V by 5 bases; bases with no gene match: 11. The CDR3 runs to 15 residues. CDR3: CASRSPGQGSHGYTF. CDR3 in DNA: TGCGCCAGCAGATCTCCGGGACAGGGTTCCCATGGCTACACCTTC.

The rearrangement joins TRBV19 to TRBJ1-1; D is ambiguous. V was pared by 0 bases and J by 10 bases, with 12 bases between. The CDR3 runs 13 residues. CDR1 and CDR2 (germline): LNHDA, SQIVND (reference sequence). CDR3 residues: CASSIDSRGSAFF. CDR3 sequence (DNA): TGTGCCAGTAGTATAGATTCGCGGGGTTCAGCTTTCTTT.

The chain employs TRBV9 and TRBJ1-1; D is unclear. The CDR3 consists of 13 residues. Trimming removed 1 base from V and 4 bases from J, with 8 bases in between. Germline lookup yields CDR1 SGDLS and CDR2 YYNGEE. CDR3 sequence (DNA): TGTGCCAGCAGCGTATTATCGGGCACTGAAGCTTTCTTT. Amino acid sequence: CASSVLSGTEAFF.

This chain joins TRBV19 and TRBJ2-5; D is undetermined. V dropped 3 bases and J dropped 5 bases, with 16 bases sitting between them. Germline V CDR1 and CDR2: LNHDA, SQIVND (reference sequence). The CDR3 spans 15 residues. For the CDR3, the DNA is TGTGCCAGTAGTATTGGTGGGTCTGGGCGGGAGACCCAGTACTTC. Protein sequence: CASSIGGSGRETQYF.

The chain joins TRBV7-8 to TRBJ1-6, with D unclear. V shed 3 bases and J shed 9 bases, with 18 bases lying between them. Looked up from germline, CDR1 is SGHVS and CDR2 is FQNEAQ. CDR3 length: 16 amino acids. CDR3 in amino acids: CASSFYPPGRGSPLHF. Here the CDR3 DNA reads TGTGCCAGCAGCTTCTATCCCCCCGGTCGTGGTTCACCCCTCCACTTT.

The chain couples TRBV11-2 to TRBJ1-2; D remains unclear. In germline, CDR1 is SGHAT, CDR2 FQNNGV. The ends were cut back, 1 base at V and 7 bases at J, with 13 bases in the middle. This CDR3 is built from 14 residues. Here the CDR3 DNA reads TGTGCCAGCAGCTTAGTTCAGGCGGGTGGTGGCTACACCTTC. This gives the protein CASSLVQAGGGYTF.

V is TRBV4-1 and J is TRBJ1-4; D is unresolved. Germline V gene lookup returns CDR1 MGHRA and CDR2 YSYEKL. The V end was cut by 3 bases, the J end by 6 bases, with 23 bases between. CDR3 length equals 18 residues. The CDR3 coding sequence is TGCGCCAGCAGCCATCTTTTACCCGGACGTTATCACTATGAAAAACTGTTTTTT. Encoded protein: CASSHLLPGRYHYEKLFF.

The chain joins TRBV5-8 to TRBJ2-5; TRBD1 matches 8 bases. This CDR3 is built from 13 residues. Germline-derived CDR1 and CDR2 are SGHTS and YDEGEE. Germline trimming cut 3 bases from V and 6 bases from J; bases unmatched to any gene: 4. CDR3 sequence (DNA): TGTGCCAGCAGCTCGAGACAGGGGCAGACCCAGTACTTC. Protein sequence: CASSSRQGQTQYF.

This chain links TRBV7-2 with TRBJ2-7; D unclear. The V gene's germline CDR1 is SGHTA and CDR2 FQGNSA. Trimming removed 4 bases from V and 2 bases from J, with 9 bases in between. This CDR3 spans 13 amino acids. The CDR3: CASSSAATYEQYF. CDR3 coding DNA: TGTGCCAGCAGCTCGGCAGCCACCTACGAGCAGTACTTC.

V usage is TRBV15 and J usage is TRBJ1-6; 7 bases fit TRBD1. The V gene end was trimmed by 5 bases and the J gene end by 9 bases; junction bases not matched to a gene: 10. Per the germline V gene, CDR1 is LNHNV and CDR2 is YYDKDF (reference sequence). The CDR3 has 15 amino acids. This CDR3 reads CATSGRQGGGSPLHF. Here the CDR3 DNA reads TGTGCCACCAGCGGACGACAGGGAGGGGGTTCACCCCTCCACTTT.

This clone showed up just once. The gene calls are TRBV19 and TRBJ1-2; D is uncertain. Trimming stripped 6 bases from V and 7 bases from J, with 21 bases between. The CDR3 runs to 15 residues. CDR1 is LNHDA, CDR2 SQIVND, per germline (reference sequence). Here the CDR3 DNA reads TGTGCCAGTAGGCTTCAGACACACTTCGAGAGTGGCTACACCTTC. Its protein product is CASRLQTHFESGYTF.